Below are 6 T cell receptor beta chains sequenced from a single sample in a study of cytotoxic CD8 clonotypes in ibrutinib-treated CLL. The assay was immunoSEQ multiplex PCR, and TCRdb's table has in-frame clones only and misses some. The table records 15,000 or so clones, approximately 82% of them present only once. The sequences come from PBMCs, collected before ibrutinib treatment. The receptors were gathered from a human donor with chronic lymphocytic leukemia.

This rearrangement joins TRBV7-8 to TRBJ1-2; no clear D. CDR1 SGHVS and CDR2 FQNEAQ come from the germline V gene. Trimming removed 1 base from V and 2 bases from J, with 8 bases in between. The CDR3 is 14 amino acids. Written as DNA, the CDR3 is TGTGCCAGCAGCTTAGGCGGCAGCAACTATGGCTACACCTTC. The encoded protein is CASSLGGSNYGYTF.

V gene TRBV2 combines with J gene TRBJ1-2; D not resolved. Looked up from germline, CDR1 is SNHLY and CDR2 is FYNNEI. V shed 5 bases and J shed 1 base, with 14 bases lying between them. The CDR3 contains 15 residues. In DNA, the CDR3 is TGTGCCAGCAGTTTTACAGAGGATCTTAACTATGGCTACACCTTC. Protein sequence: CASSFTEDLNYGYTF.

This CDR3 is CASSQDWDYLFTQYF. CDR3 DNA sequence: TGTGCCAGCAGCCAAGATTGGGACTACCTTTTTACGCAGTATTTT. V is TRBV4-2 and J is TRBJ2-3; 7 bases map to TRBD2. CDR1 and CDR2 (germline): LGHNA, YNFKEQ. The CDR3 is 15 residues long. V dropped 0 bases and J dropped 8; count of bases not matched to a gene: 8.

J is TRBJ2-3 and V is TRBV28; 10 nucleotides align to TRBD2. V was pared by 2 bases and J by 0 bases, with 2 bases of the junction left unmatched. The CDR3 covers 16 residues. Germline CDR1 reads MDHEN; CDR2 reads SYDVKM. CDR3 residues: CASSLGLAASTDTQYF. The CDR3 coding sequence is TGTGCCAGCAGTTTAGGACTAGCGGCTAGCACAGATACGCAGTATTTT.

This sequence joins TRBV5-1 and TRBJ2-1; D may be TRBD2 (6 bases). CDR1 SGHRS and CDR2 YFSETQ come from the germline V gene. The ends were cut back, 4 bases at V and 1 base at J, with 9 bases in the middle. The CDR3 spans 14 residues. The CDR3 DNA reads as TGCGCCAGCAGCGAGGGACTTTCCTACAATGAGCAGTTCTTC. Protein: CASSEGLSYNEQFF.

This clone was found once. V gene TRBV25-1 combines with J gene TRBJ2-5; TRBD2 matches 9 bases. The trim removed 1 base at V and 4 bases at J, leaving 1 base unmatched. CDR3 length equals 14 residues. Germline V CDR1 and CDR2: MGHDK, SYGVNS. CDR3 nucleotides: TGTGCCAGCAGTGAATTTAGCGGGAGAGAGACCCAGTACTTC. It specifies CASSEFSGRETQYF.